Presented here are 9 T cell receptor beta chains from one specimen sequenced in a study of shared clonotypes between healthy human individuals. The repertoire was sequenced with immunoSEQ multiplex PCR; TCRdb's copy has only in-frame clones and lacks some. The sample has around 1.9 million clones; more than 85% are singletons. Naive-designated CD8 cells lacked CD45RO, were positively enriched for CCR7, and omitted terminally differentiated effector memory CD45RA+ cells. The sample was naive CD8+ T cells from PBMCs. The source of these receptors is a man between 18 and 29 years old in good health. Some clones in this sample may be carry-over from other donors' samples.

The chain uses TRBV29-1 and TRBJ2-7; no definite D call. V was clipped by 5 bases and J by 0 bases, with 11 bases between them. Germline CDR1 and CDR2: SQVTM and ANQGSEA. The CDR3 totals 13 residues. The CDR3 protein is CSVFLPSSYEQYF. The CDR3 coding sequence is TGCAGCGTTTTTTTACCCAGCTCCTACGAGCAGTACTTC.

The chain combines TRBV29-1 with TRBJ2-7, with D perhaps given as TRBD1 or TRBD2 (6 bases each). V shed 3 bases and J shed 3 bases, with 12 bases lying between them. CDR3 length equals 13 residues. Germline V gene data show CDR1 as SQVTM and CDR2 as ANQGSEA. CDR3 sequence (DNA): TGCAGCGTTGATACACAGGGAGGCTACGAGCAGTACTTC. Its protein product is CSVDTQGGYEQYF.

The chain joins TRBV27 to TRBJ1-4; D ambiguous. This CDR3 has 14 amino acids. V shed 5 bases and J shed 0 bases, with 7 bases lying between them. Germline V CDR1 and CDR2: MNHEY, SMNVEV (reference sequence). The CDR3 protein is CASSQLATNEKLFF. The CDR3 DNA is TGTGCCAGCAGTCAACTCGCAACTAATGAAAAACTGTTTTTT.

The chain combines TRBV28 with TRBJ2-1; 14 nucleotides align to TRBD2. V was clipped by 5 bases and J by 5 bases; unmatched bases: 5. Germline V gene data show CDR1 as MDHEN and CDR2 as SYDVKM. The CDR3 has 16 residues. CDR3 DNA: TGTGCCAGCAGTCTCTCGGGACTAGCGGGAGACAATGAGCAGTTCTTC. As protein: CASSLSGLAGDNEQFF.

This clone showed up just a few times. The CDR3 nucleotides are TGTGCCAGCAGTTTATGGGACAGGACGAACCTCAACACTGAAGCTTTCTTT. This translates into CASSLWDRTNLNTEAFF. The V and J genes are TRBV28 and TRBJ1-1, with 7 positions matching TRBD1. With 0 bases clipped from V and 2 bases from J, the junction kept 9 bases outside the gene matches. Germline lookup yields CDR1 MDHEN and CDR2 SYDVKM. There are 17 residues in the CDR3. Based on the CDR3 plus reference TRBV28 and TRBJ1-1, the full variable domain is DVKVTQSSRYLVKRTGEKVFLECVQDMDHENMFWYRQDPGLGLRLIYFSYDVKMKEKGDIPEGYSVSREKKERFSLILESASTNQTSMYLCASSLWDRTNLNTEAFFGQGTRLTVV.

V gene TRBV28 combines with J gene TRBJ1-1; no clear D. The CDR3 runs 11 residues. Germline CDR1 reads MDHEN; CDR2 reads SYDVKM. V lost 3 bases, J lost 5 bases, and 4 bases lay in between. The CDR3 DNA sequence: TGTGCCAGCAGTTTGGCGACTGAAGCTTTCTTT. As protein: CASSLATEAFF.

This clone appeared once. The V call is TRBV4-3, the J call TRBJ2-5; 8 nucleotides align to TRBD1. The germline V gene has CDR1 LGHNA and CDR2 YSLEER. V lost 1 base to trimming and J lost 5 bases; unmatched junction nucleotides: 9. The CDR3 is made up of 16 amino acids. CDR3 loop: CASSQGRGLMLETQYF. Here the CDR3 DNA reads TGCGCCAGCAGCCAAGGCAGGGGGCTAATGTTGGAGACCCAGTACTTC.

V is TRBV9 and J is TRBJ2-3, with TRBD1 identical over 7 bases. This CDR3 is built from 14 residues. Trimming removed 4 bases from V and 5 bases from J; junction bases left unmatched: 7. The V gene's germline CDR1 is SGDLS and CDR2 YYNGEE. DNA for the CDR3: TGTGCCAGCAGCAACCGACAGGGCAAAGATACGCAGTATTTT. Residues: CASSNRQGKDTQYF.

CDR3 region: CATSEFGGLWQYF. CDR3 bases: TGTGCCACCTCCGAATTTGGAGGGCTTTGGCAGTACTTC. The genes are TRBV10-3 and TRBJ2-7; D may be TRBD2 (6 bases). The germline CDR1 and CDR2 sequences are ENHRY and SYGVKD. The CDR3 is made up of 13 amino acids. V was pared by 10 bases and J by 9 bases, with 22 bases between.